This passage covers 15 T cell receptor beta chains from one sample sequenced in a study of T cell responses to AZD1222 COVID-19 vaccine. TCRdb's copy holds only in-frame clones and misses some; the assay was immunoSEQ multiplex PCR. The sample includes fewer than 90,000 clones, roughly 90% seen only once; the top ten take around 6%. The source material was peripheral blood, sampled 28 days after the second AZD1222 dose. All receptors derive from an adult who received the AZD1222 COVID-19 vaccine.

This chain uses TRBV7-8 with TRBJ2-1; TRBD2 matches at 11 bases. Germline assignment: CDR1 SGHVS and CDR2 FQNEAQ. CDR3 length equals 18 residues. V dropped 6 bases and J dropped 5; count of bases not matched to a gene: 15. The CDR3 DNA sequence: TGTGCCAGCAGTATTGGGGCTAGCGGGGGGCTATTAAACAATGAGCAGTTCTTC. Translated: CASSIGASGGLLNNEQFF.

Concerning this clone: Other DNA sequences of this sample code for an identical CDR3. V is TRBV5-1 and J is TRBJ2-5; tentative D call: TRBD2 (5 bases). Germline V gene lookup returns CDR1 SGHRS and CDR2 YFSETQ. V was shortened by 7 bases and J by 2 bases, with 9 bases between the two germline ends. This CDR3 has 12 residues. CDR3 nucleotides: TGCGCCAGCTCCCCGGGACAAGAGACCCAGTACTTC. This translates into CASSPGQETQYF.

This clone was recorded a few times. V gene TRBV6-1 combines with J gene TRBJ2-3; 8 positions match TRBD1. CDR1 is MNHNS and CDR2 is SASEGT in the germline V gene. The CDR3 has 17 amino acids. V shed 3 bases, J shed 2 bases, and the junction held 10 bases outside the gene matches. CDR3 nucleotides: TGTGCCAGCAGTGACCCAGGGGGCGAAACAATCACAGATACGCAGTATTTT. Protein product: CASSDPGGETITDTQYF.

This chain connects TRBV14 to TRBJ1-4; D is uncertain. V was cut by 0 bases and J by 5 bases, with 19 bases left in between. Germline assignment: CDR1 SGHDN and CDR2 FVKESK. The CDR3 has 18 residues. CDR3 coding DNA: TGTGCCAGCAGCCAAGATAACGGTGCGGGGTTATCGAATGAAAAACTGTTTTTT. Translated, it gives CASSQDNGAGLSNEKLFF.

This clone has a single count. This CDR3 reads CSMLGWSTEAFF. For the CDR3, the DNA is TGCAGCATGCTTGGGTGGAGCACTGAAGCTTTCTTT. This sequence joins TRBV29-1 and TRBJ1-1; D is uncertain. Trimming removed 8 bases from V and 4 bases from J, with 14 bases in between. CDR3 length equals 12 residues. Per the germline V gene, CDR1 is SQVTM and CDR2 is ANQGSEA.

The chain joins TRBV5-4 to TRBJ2-2, with D perhaps matching TRBD1 (6 bases). Per germline, CDR1 SGHNT and CDR2 YYREEE (reference sequence). The CDR3 covers 13 residues. With 4 bases removed from V and 5 bases from J, the gap between germline ends came to 9 bases. The CDR3 protein is CASSKQGTGELFF. As DNA, the CDR3 is TGTGCCAGCAGCAAACAGGGAACCGGGGAGCTGTTTTTT.

The chain recombines TRBV12-3 or TRBV12-4 with TRBJ2-2; D is unresolved. The CDR3 has 11 amino acids. V was cut by 6 bases and J by 3 bases, with 2 bases left in between. The CDR3 sequence is CASRYTGELFF. The DNA of the CDR3 is TGTGCCAGCAGGTACACCGGGGAGCTGTTTTTT.

This chain connects TRBV28 to TRBJ1-4; TRBD1 agrees at 7 bases. The germline CDR1 and CDR2 sequences are MDHEN and SYDVKM. The CDR3 loop spans 14 amino acids. The J segment lost 4 bases and the V segment lost 6 bases, leaving 5 bases of the junction unmatched. The CDR3 DNA sequence: TGTGCCAGCAGCGGGACAGCTTTTAATGAAAAACTGTTTTTT. This codes for CASSGTAFNEKLFF.

The chain joins TRBV30 to TRBJ1-1; D not certain. This CDR3 is built from 11 residues. Trimming pared 2 bases from V and 3 bases from J, leaving 4 bases between. Germline V gene data show CDR1 as GTSNPN and CDR2 as SVGIG (reference sequence). CDR3 amino acids: CAWSTDTEAFF. The CDR3 region has the DNA TGTGCCTGGAGTACGGACACTGAAGCTTTCTTT.

The rearrangement links TRBV14 to TRBJ2-1, with 7 bases fitting TRBD2. The CDR3 sequence is 19 residues long. Trimming removed 0 bases from V and 4 bases from J; junction bases left unmatched: 15. Germline CDR1 reads SGHDN; CDR2 reads FVKESK. CDR3 sequence: CASSQEGSLAGTFYNEQFF. In DNA, the CDR3 is TGTGCCAGCAGCCAAGAGGGTTCTTTAGCGGGCACCTTTTACAATGAGCAGTTCTTC.

Written as DNA, the CDR3 is TGTGCCTGGAGCGCTTTGCGGACTGGAAACACCATATATTTT. Translation: CAWSALRTGNTIYF. The chain combines TRBV30 with TRBJ1-3; no clear D gene. The CDR3 covers 14 residues. From germline, CDR1 is GTSNPN and CDR2 SVGIG (reference sequence). V shed 3 bases and J shed 2 bases, with 11 bases lying between them.

The chain is built from TRBV19 and TRBJ1-1, with TRBD1 as a possible D gene (6 bases). CDR1 and CDR2 (germline): LNHDA, SQIVND (reference sequence). The germline V and J ends were trimmed by 5 bases and 1 base, with 8 bases remaining between them. This CDR3 has 13 residues. CDR3 region: CASSSDRNTEAFF. CDR3 nucleotide sequence: TGTGCCAGTAGTTCGGACAGGAACACTGAAGCTTTCTTT.

This sequence joins TRBV19 and TRBJ1-5; D is unclear. The CDR3 runs 14 residues. V lost 4 bases and J lost 7, with 14 bases in between. Germline V gene data show CDR1 as LNHDA and CDR2 as SQIVND (reference sequence). CDR3 in DNA: TGTGCCAGTAGTAAAGAGGGCCACAGACAGCCCCAGCATTTT. Protein product: CASSKEGHRQPQHF.

The V call is TRBV19, the J call TRBJ1-1; possible D gene TRBD1, 6 bases. This CDR3 region has 14 residues. The germline V gene has CDR1 LNHDA and CDR2 SQIVND (reference sequence). V lost 3 bases, J lost 4 bases, and 12 bases lay in between. CDR3 amino acids: CASSIGQWTTEAFF. Here the CDR3 DNA reads TGTGCCAGTAGTATCGGACAGTGGACCACTGAAGCTTTCTTT.

V usage is TRBV20-1 and J usage is TRBJ1-6; D remains unclear. This CDR3 has 14 residues. Trimming took off 3 bases at V and 2 bases at J, with 8 bases between the two ends. Per germline, CDR1 DFQATT and CDR2 SNEGSKA (reference sequence). The CDR3, as DNA: TGCAGTGCTAGTAAGGACCCCTATAATTCACCCCTCCACTTT. This codes for CSASKDPYNSPLHF.